Listed below are T cell receptor beta chains from one sample, sequenced in a study of blood T cells in healthy people across ages. TCRdb re-derived calls from the 5' RACE reads in MiXCR, one entry per CDR3 protein. The data hold about 1 million distinct CDR3 sequences, with 40% to 45% observed a single time. The sequencing sample was made of blood. These receptor sequences come from a woman aged 55-75 years in good health. Each CDR3 is given with its conserved first and last residue. Fields, in order: J gene, V gene, CDR3 protein.

J gene: TRBJ2-3; V gene: TRBV9; CDR3 protein: CASSGLTGGTDTQYF
J gene: TRBJ2-3; V gene: TRBV10-3; CDR3 protein: CAISSREGNTDTQYF
J gene: TRBJ2-5; V gene: TRBV4-1; CDR3 protein: CASSQQGTETQYF
J gene: TRBJ2-1; V gene: TRBV4-1; CDR3 protein: CASSQALTSGRANEQFF
J gene: TRBJ2-5; V gene: TRBV4-1; CDR3 protein: CASSHSRETQYF
J gene: TRBJ1-1; V gene: TRBV7-9; CDR3 protein: CASSSTGGLNTEAFF
J gene: TRBJ2-1; V gene: TRBV9; CDR3 protein: CASSPGLVGYNEQFF
J gene: TRBJ1-5; V gene: TRBV12-3/TRBV12-4; CDR3 protein: CASSFPPGQPQHF
J gene: TRBJ1-1; V gene: TRBV7-9; CDR3 protein: CASSNRGSTEAFF
J gene: TRBJ2-5; V gene: TRBV9; CDR3 protein: CASSEQGEETQYF
J gene: TRBJ2-3; V gene: TRBV27; CDR3 protein: CASSRDSLYTDTQYF
J gene: TRBJ2-3; V gene: TRBV28; CDR3 protein: CASTDRGLSTDTQYF
J gene: TRBJ1-1; V gene: TRBV11-2; CDR3 protein: CASSTHRGEAFF
J gene: TRBJ1-6; V gene: TRBV6-2/TRBV6-3; CDR3 protein: CASSRDRRGSPLHF
J gene: TRBJ2-7; V gene: TRBV10-2; CDR3 protein: CASQGGLAYEQYF
J gene: .; V gene: TRBV29-1; CDR3 protein: CSVEVNQETQYF
J gene: TRBJ2-1; V gene: TRBV7-9; CDR3 protein: CASSLGRDNEQFF
J gene: TRBJ2-5; V gene: TRBV9; CDR3 protein: CASSTGTEETQYF
J gene: TRBJ2-1; V gene: TRBV11-2; CDR3 protein: CASSLRSGGLAGRGGSYNEQFF
J gene: TRBJ2-1; V gene: TRBV3-1; CDR3 protein: CASSTSMSYNEQFF
J gene: .; V gene: TRBV27; CDR3 protein: CASSLTRAAHEQYF
J gene: TRBJ1-1; V gene: TRBV12-3/TRBV12-4; CDR3 protein: CASSLRRVNTEAFF